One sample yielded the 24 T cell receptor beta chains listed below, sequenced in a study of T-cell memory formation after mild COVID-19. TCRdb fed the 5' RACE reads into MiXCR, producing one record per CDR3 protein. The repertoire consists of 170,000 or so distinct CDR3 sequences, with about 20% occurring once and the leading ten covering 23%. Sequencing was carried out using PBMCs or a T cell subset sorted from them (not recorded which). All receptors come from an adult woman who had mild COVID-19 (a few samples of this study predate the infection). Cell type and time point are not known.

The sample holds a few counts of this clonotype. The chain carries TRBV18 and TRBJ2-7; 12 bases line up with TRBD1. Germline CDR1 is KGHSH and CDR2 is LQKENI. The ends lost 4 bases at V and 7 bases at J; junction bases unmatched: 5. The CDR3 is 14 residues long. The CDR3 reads CASSRGTGGSEQYF. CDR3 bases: TGTGCCAGCTCACGAGGGACAGGGGGCTCGGAGCAGTACTTC.

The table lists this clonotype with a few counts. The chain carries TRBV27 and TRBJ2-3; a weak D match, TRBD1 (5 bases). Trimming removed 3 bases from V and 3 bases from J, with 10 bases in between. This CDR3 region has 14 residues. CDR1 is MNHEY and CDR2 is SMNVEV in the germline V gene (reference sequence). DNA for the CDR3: TGTGCCAGCAGTTTCGGCAGGGCGACAGATACGCAGTATTTT. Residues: CASSFGRATDTQYF.

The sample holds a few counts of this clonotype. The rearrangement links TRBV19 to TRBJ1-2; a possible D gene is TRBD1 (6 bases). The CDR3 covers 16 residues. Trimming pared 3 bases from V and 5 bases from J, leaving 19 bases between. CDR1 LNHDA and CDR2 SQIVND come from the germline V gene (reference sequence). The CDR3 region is CASSIEGEFDQYGYTF. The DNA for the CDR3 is TGTGCCAGTAGTATCGAGGGGGAGTTTGATCAATATGGCTACACCTTC.

The DNA for the CDR3 is TGTGCCAGCAGCGTCGGACAGGGGATCACTGAAGCTTTCTTT. Protein: CASSVGQGITEAFF. V usage is TRBV7-9 and J usage is TRBJ1-1; 9 positions match TRBD1. The ends lost 5 bases at V and 4 bases at J; junction bases unmatched: 5. Germline V CDR1 and CDR2: SEHNR, FQNEAQ (reference sequence). The CDR3 consists of 14 residues.

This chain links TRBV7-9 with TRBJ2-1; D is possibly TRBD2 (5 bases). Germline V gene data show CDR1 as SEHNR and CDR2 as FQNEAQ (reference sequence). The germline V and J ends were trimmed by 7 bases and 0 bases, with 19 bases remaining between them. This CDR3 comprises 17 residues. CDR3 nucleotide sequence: TGTGCCAGCACCGCCGGCCTTGGAGCGGACTCCTACAATGAGCAGTTCTTC. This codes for CASTAGLGADSYNEQFF. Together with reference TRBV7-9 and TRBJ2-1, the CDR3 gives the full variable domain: DTGVSQNPRHKITKRGQNVTFRCDPISEHNRLYWYRQTLGQGPEFLTYFQNEAQLEKSRLLSDRFSAERPKGSFSTLEIQRTEQGDSAMYLCASTAGLGADSYNEQFFGPGTRLTVL.

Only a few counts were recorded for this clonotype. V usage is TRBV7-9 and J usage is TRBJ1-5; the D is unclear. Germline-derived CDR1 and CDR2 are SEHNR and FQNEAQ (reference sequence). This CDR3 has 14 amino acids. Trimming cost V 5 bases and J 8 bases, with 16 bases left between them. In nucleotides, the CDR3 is TGTGCCAGCAGCACCGGCGGCGGACCGAAGCCCCAGCATTTT. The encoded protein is CASSTGGGPKPQHF.

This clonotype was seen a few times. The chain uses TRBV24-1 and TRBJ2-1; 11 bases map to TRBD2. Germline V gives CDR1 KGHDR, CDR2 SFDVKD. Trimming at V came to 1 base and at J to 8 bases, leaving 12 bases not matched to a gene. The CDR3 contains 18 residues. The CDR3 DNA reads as TGTGCCACCAGTGATTTTAGTGAGACTAGCGGGAAGAGGGATGAGCAGTTCTTC. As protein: CATSDFSETSGKRDEQFF.

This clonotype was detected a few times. The CDR3 coding sequence is TGTGCCAGCAGCCTAACGGACAGGGGCTATATCTGGGATACGCAGTATTTT. Protein: CASSLTDRGYIWDTQYF. The V and J genes are TRBV14 and TRBJ2-3, with 9 bases lining up with TRBD1. CDR1 is SGHDN, CDR2 FVKESK, per germline. V lost 4 bases to trimming and J lost 6 bases; unmatched junction nucleotides: 14. The CDR3 runs to 17 residues. The full variable domain, with the rest looked up from reference TRBV14 and TRBJ2-3, is EAGVTQFPSHSVIEKGQTVTLRCDPISGHDNLYWYRRVMGKEIKFLLHFVKESKQDESGMPNNRFLAERTGGTYSTLKVQPAELEDSGVYFCASSLTDRGYIWDTQYFGPGTRLTVL.

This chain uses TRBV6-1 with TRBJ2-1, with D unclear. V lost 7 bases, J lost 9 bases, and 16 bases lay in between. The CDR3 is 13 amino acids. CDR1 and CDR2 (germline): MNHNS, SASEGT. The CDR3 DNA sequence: TGTGCCAGCACTCCGGGCAGCATCGTTGAGCAGTTCTTC. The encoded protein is CASTPGSIVEQFF.

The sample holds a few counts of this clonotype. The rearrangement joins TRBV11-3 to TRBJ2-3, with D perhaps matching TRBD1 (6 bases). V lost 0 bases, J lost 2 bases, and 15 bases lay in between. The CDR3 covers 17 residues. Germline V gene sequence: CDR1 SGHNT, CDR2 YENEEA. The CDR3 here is CASSLESGDRFTDTQYF. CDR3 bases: TGTGCCAGCAGCTTAGAGTCAGGGGATCGTTTCACAGATACGCAGTATTTT.

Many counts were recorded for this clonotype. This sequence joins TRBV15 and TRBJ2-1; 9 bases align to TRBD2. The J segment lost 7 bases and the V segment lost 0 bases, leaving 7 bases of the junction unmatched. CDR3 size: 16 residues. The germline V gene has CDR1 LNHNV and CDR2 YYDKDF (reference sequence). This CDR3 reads CATSREREGLHNEQFF. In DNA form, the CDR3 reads TGTGCCACCAGCAGAGAGCGGGAGGGCCTCCATAATGAGCAGTTCTTC.

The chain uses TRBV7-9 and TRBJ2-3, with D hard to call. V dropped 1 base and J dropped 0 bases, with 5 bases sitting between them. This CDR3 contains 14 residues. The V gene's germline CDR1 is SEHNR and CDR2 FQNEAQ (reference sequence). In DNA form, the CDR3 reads TGTGCCAGCAGCTTAGTCGGAAGCACAGATACGCAGTATTTT. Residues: CASSLVGSTDTQYF. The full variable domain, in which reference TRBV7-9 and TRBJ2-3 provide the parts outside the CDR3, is DTGVSQNPRHKITKRGQNVTFRCDPISEHNRLYWYRQTLGQGPEFLTYFQNEAQLEKSRLLSDRFSAERPKGSFSTLEIQRTEQGDSAMYLCASSLVGSTDTQYFGPGTRLTVL.

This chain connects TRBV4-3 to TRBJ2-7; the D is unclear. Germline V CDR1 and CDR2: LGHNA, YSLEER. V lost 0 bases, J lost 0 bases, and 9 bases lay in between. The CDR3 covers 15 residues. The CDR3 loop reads CASSQEARPSYEQYF. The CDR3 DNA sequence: TGCGCCAGCAGCCAAGAAGCCAGGCCCTCCTACGAGCAGTACTTC.

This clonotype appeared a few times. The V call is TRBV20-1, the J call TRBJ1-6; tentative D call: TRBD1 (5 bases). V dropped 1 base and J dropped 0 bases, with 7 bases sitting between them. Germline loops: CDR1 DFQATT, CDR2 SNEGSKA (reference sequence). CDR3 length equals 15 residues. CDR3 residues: CSARGGVSYNSPLHF. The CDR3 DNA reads TGCAGTGCTAGAGGAGGGGTCTCCTATAATTCACCCCTCCACTTT.

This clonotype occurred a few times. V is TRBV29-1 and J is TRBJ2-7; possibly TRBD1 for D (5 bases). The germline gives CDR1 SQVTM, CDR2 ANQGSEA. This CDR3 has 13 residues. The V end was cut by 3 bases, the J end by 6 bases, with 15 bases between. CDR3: CSVEVQDRFEQYF. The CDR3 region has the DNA TGCAGCGTTGAGGTACAGGATCGGTTCGAGCAGTACTTC.

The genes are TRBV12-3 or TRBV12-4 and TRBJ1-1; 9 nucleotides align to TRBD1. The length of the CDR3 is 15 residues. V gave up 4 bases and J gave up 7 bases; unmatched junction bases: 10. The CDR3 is CASSSMDRGDGEAFF. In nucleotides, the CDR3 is TGTGCCAGCAGTTCAATGGACAGGGGTGACGGTGAAGCTTTCTTT.

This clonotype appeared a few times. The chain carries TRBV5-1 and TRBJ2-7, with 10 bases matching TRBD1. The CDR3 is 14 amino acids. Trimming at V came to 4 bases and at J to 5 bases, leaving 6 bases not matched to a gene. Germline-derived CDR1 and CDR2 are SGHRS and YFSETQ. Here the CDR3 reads CASSPGQGNNEQYF. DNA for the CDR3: TGCGCCAGCAGCCCGGGACAGGGGAATAACGAGCAGTACTTC.

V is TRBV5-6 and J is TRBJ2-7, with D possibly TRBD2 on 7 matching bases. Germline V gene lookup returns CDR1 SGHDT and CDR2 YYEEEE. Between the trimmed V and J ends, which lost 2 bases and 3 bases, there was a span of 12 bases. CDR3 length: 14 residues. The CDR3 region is CASSFRGALYEQYF. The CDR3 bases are TGTGCCAGCAGCTTTCGGGGGGCTCTCTACGAGCAGTACTTC.

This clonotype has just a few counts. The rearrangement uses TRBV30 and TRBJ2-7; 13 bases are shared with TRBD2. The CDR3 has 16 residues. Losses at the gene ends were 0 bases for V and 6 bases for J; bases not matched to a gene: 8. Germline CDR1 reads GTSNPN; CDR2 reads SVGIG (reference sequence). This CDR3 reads CAWSVGTSGKASEQYF. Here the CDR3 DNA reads TGTGCCTGGAGTGTAGGGACTAGCGGGAAAGCTAGCGAGCAGTACTTC.

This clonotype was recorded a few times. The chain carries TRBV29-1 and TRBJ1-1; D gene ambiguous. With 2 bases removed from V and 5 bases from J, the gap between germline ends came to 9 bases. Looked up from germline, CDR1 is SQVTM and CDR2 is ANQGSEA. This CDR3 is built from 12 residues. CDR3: CSVEIGRTEAFF. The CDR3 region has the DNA TGCAGCGTTGAAATTGGGCGGACTGAAGCTTTCTTT.

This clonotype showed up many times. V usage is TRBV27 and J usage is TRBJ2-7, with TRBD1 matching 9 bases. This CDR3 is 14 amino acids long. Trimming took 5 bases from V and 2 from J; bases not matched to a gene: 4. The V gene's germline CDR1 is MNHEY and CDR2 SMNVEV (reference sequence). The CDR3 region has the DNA TGTGCCAGCAGTCCCCGGGACAGGGCCTACGAGCAGTACTTC. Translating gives CASSPRDRAYEQYF.

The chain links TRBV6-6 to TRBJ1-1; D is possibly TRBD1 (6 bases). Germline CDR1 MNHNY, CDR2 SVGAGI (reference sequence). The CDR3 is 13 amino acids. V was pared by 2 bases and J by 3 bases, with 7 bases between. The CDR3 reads CASSYRGDTEAFF. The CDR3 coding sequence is TGTGCCAGCAGTTACAGGGGGGACACTGAAGCTTTCTTT.

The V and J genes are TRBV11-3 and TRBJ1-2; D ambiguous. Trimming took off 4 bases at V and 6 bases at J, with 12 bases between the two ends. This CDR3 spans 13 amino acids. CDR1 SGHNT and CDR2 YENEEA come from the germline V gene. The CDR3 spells CASSSPLGDGYTF. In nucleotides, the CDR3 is TGTGCCAGCAGCTCCCCCTTGGGAGATGGCTACACCTTC.

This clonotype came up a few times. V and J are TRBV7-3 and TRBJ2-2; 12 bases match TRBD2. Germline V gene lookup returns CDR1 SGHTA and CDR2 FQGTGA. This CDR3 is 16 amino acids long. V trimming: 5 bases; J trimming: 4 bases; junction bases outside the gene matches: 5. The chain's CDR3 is CASSPTSGRRTGELFF. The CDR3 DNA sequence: TGTGCCAGCAGCCCCACTAGCGGGAGGCGCACCGGGGAGCTGTTTTTT.